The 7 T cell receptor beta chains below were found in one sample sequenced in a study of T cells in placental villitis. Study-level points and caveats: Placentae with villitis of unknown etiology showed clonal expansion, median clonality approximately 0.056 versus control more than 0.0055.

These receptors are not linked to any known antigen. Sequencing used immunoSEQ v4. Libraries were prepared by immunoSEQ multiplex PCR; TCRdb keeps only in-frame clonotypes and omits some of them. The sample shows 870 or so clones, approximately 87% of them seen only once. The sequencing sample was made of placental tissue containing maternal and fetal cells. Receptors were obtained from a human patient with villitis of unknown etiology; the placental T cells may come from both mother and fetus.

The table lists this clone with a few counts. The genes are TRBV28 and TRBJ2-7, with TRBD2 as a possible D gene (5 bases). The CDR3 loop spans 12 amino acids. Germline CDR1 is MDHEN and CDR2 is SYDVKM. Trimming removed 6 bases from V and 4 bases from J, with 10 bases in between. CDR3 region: CASSPRTYEQYV. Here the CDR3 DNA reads TGTGCCAGCAGCCCCCGGACTTACGAGCAGTACGTC.

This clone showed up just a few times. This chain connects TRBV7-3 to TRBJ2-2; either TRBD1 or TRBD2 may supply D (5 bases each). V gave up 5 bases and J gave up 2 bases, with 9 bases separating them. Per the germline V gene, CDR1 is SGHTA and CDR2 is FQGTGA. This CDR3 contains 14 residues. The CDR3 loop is CASSRDVNTGELFF. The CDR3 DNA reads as TGTGCCAGCAGCAGGGACGTCAACACCGGGGAGCTGTTTTTT. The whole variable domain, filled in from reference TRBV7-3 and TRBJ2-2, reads GAGVSQTPSNKVTEKGKYVELRCDPISGHTALYWYRQSLGQGPEFLIYFQGTGAADDSGLPNDRFFAVRPEGSVSTLKIQRTERGDSAVYLCASSRDVNTGELFFGEGSRLTVL.

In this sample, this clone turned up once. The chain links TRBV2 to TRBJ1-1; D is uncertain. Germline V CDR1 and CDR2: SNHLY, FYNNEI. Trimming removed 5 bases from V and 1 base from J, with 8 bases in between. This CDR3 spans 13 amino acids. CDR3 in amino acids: CASSLSQNTEAFF. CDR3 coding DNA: TGTGCCAGCAGTCTTTCACAGAACACTGAAGCTTTCTTT.

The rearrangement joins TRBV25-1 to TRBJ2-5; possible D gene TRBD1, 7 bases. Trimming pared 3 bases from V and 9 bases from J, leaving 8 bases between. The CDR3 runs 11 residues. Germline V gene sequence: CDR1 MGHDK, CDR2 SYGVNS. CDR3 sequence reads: CASSDRGAQYF. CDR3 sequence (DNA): TGTGCCAGCAGTGACAGGGGGGCCCAGTACTTC.

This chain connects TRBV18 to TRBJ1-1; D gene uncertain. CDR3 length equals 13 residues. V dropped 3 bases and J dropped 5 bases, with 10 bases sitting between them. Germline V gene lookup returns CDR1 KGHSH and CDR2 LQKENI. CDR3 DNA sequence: TGTGCCAGCTCACCTCCCCGACGGACTGAAGCTTTCTTT. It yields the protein CASSPPRRTEAFF.

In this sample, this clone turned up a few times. The chain's CDR3 is CASSVGFSGTYEQYF. The CDR3, as DNA: TGTGCCAGCAGCGTAGGGTTTAGCGGAACCTACGAGCAGTACTTC. The gene calls are TRBV9 and TRBJ2-7, with D maybe TRBD2 (6 bases). With 0 bases removed from V and 2 bases from J, the gap between germline ends came to 12 bases. Looked up from germline, CDR1 is SGDLS and CDR2 is YYNGEE. This CDR3 spans 15 amino acids.

The CDR3 region has the DNA TGTGCCATCAGTGGTGTGGGCCCCTCCTACGAGCAGTACTTC. Translation: CAISGVGPSYEQYF. The gene calls are TRBV10-3 and TRBJ2-7; D not resolved. Germline lookup yields CDR1 ENHRY and CDR2 SYGVKD. The germline V and J ends were trimmed by 4 bases and 0 bases, with 10 bases remaining between them. The CDR3 has 14 residues.